This T cell receptor beta chain was sequenced during a study of T cells in localized non-small cell lung cancer. Points from the study as a whole: Prolonged overall survival went with higher T cell density in the blood. Across samples, adjacent lung featured a median roughly 61 of the top 100 tumor clones. Analysis by sequencing included only one tumor region, so heterogeneity remains possible. Uninvolved adjacent lung showed higher T cell clonality than tumor.

Clones were sequenced by immunoSEQ multiplex PCR, and TCRdb holds only the in-frame ones, with some missing. The sample shows under 50,000 clones, about nine tenths of them seen only once. This clone showed up just a few times. Its antigen remains unknown. V was pared by 1 base and J by 4 bases, with 5 bases between. The CDR3 is made up of 13 amino acids. The germline gives CDR1 SGHTA, CDR2 FQGNSA. The sample was peripheral blood mononuclear cells, taken before any cancer treatment. The chain links TRBV7-2 to TRBJ2-1; D gene uncertain. The TCR sequence derives from a male donor aged 60 or older with stage II lung adenocarcinoma. The CDR3 loop reads CASSLDYYNEQFF. The CDR3 coding sequence is TGTGCCAGCAGCTTAGACTATTACAATGAGCAGTTCTTC. The variable domain in full, completed from reference TRBV7-2 and TRBJ2-1, reads GAGVSQSPSNKVTEKGKDVELRCDPISGHTALYWYRQSLGQGLEFLIYFQGNSAPDKSGLPSDRFSAERTGGSVSTLTIQRTQQEDSAVYLCASSLDYYNEQFFGPGTRLTVL.